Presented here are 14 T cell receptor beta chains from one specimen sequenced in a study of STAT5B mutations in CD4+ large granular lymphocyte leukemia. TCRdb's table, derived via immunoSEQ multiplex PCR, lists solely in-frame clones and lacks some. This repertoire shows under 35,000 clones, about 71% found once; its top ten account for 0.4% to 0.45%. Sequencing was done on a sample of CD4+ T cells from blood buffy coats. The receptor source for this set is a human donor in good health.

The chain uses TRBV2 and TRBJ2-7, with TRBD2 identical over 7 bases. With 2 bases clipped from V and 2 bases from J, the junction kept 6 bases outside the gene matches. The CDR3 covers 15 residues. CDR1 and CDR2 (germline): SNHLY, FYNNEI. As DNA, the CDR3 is TGTGCCAGCAGTGAAAGAGCGGGGCGCCCCTACGAGCAGTACTTC. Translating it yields CASSERAGRPYEQYF. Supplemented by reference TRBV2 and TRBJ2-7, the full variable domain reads EPEVTQTPSHQVTQMGQEVILRCVPISNHLYFYWYRQILGQKVEFLVSFYNNEISEKSEIFDDQFSVERPDGSNFTLKIRSTKLEDSAMYFCASSERAGRPYEQYFGPGTRLTVT.

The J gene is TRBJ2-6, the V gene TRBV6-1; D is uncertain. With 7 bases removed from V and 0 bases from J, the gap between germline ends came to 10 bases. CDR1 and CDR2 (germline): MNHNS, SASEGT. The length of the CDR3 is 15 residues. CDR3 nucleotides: TGTGCCAGCACCCCTTGGGTCTCTGGGGCCAACGTCCTGACTTTC. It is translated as CASTPWVSGANVLTF.

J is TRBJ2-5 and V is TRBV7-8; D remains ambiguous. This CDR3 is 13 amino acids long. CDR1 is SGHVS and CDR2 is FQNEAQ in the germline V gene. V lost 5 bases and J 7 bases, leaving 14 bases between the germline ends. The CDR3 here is CASSPLLGGTQYF. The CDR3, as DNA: TGTGCCAGCAGCCCCCTTCTTGGCGGGACCCAGTACTTC.

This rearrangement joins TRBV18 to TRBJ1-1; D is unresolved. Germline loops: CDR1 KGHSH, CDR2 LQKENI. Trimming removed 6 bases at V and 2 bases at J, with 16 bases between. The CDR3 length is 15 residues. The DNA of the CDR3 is TGTGCCAGCTCCCCGGTGAAAGATATAAACACTGAAGCTTTCTTT. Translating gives CASSPVKDINTEAFF.

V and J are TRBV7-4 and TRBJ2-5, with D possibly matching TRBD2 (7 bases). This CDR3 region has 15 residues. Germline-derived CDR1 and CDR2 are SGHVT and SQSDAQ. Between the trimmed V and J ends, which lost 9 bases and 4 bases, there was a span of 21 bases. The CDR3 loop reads CARGAPGGWGETQYF. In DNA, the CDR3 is TGTGCCAGGGGCGCACCGGGGGGCTGGGGAGAGACCCAGTACTTC.

The CDR3 loop is CASSLAGGYNEQFF. The CDR3 nucleotides read TGTGCCAGCTCGCTAGCGGGGGGATACAATGAGCAGTTCTTC. This chain joins TRBV18 and TRBJ2-1, with 11 positions matching TRBD2. The CDR3 contains 14 residues. Germline CDR1 KGHSH, CDR2 LQKENI. The V segment lost 6 bases and the J segment 4 bases; nucleotides outside the gene matches: 2.

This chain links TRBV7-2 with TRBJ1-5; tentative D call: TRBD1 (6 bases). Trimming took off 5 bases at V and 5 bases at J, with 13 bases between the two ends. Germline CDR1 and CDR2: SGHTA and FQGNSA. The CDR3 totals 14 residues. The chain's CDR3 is CASSPGQLDQPQHF. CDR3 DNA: TGTGCCAGCAGCCCAGGACAGTTAGATCAGCCCCAGCATTTT.

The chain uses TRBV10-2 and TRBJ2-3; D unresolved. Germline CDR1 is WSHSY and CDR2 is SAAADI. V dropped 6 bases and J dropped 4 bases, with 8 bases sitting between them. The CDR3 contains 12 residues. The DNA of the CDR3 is TGCGCCAGCAGGGACGGACCAGATACGCAGTATTTT. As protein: CASRDGPDTQYF.

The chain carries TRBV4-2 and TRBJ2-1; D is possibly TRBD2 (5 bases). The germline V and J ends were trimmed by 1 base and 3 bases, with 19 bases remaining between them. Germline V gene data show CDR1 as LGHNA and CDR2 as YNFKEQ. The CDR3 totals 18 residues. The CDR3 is CASSQAGWKTGFYNEQFF. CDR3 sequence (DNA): TGTGCCAGCAGCCAAGCGGGGTGGAAGACGGGGTTCTACAATGAGCAGTTCTTC.

CDR3 residues: CSVRGGDSYEQYF. In DNA form, the CDR3 reads TGCAGCGTTAGAGGCGGCGACTCCTACGAGCAGTACTTC. This chain links TRBV29-1 with TRBJ2-7; D uncertain. Trimming pared 5 bases from V and 0 bases from J, leaving 11 bases between. CDR1 SQVTM and CDR2 ANQGSEA come from the germline V gene. The length of the CDR3 is 13 residues.

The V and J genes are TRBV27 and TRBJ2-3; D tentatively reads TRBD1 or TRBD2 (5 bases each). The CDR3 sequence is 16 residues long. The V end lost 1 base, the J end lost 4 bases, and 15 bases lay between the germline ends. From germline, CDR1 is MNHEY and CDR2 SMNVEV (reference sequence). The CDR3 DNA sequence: TGTGCCAGCAGTTTATTCGGGAAGGGGATTGCAGATACGCAGTATTTT. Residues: CASSLFGKGIADTQYF.

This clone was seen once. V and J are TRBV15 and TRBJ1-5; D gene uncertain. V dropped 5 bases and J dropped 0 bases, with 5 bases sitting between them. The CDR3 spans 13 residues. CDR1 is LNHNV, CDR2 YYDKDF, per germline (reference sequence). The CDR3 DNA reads TGTGCCACCAGCTTTTCTAGCAATCAGCCCCAGCATTTT. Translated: CATSFSSNQPQHF.

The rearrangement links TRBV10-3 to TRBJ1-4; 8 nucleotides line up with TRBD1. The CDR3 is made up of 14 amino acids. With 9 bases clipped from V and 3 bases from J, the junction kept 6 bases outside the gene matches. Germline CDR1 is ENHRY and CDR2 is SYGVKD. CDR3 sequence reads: CAITTGVSNEKLFF. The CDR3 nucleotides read TGTGCCATAACGACAGGGGTTTCTAATGAAAAACTGTTTTTT.

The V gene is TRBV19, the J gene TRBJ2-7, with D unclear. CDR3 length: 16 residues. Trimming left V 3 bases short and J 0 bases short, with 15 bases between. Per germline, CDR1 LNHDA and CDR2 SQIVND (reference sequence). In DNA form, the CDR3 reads TGTGCCAGTAGTATGAGTAGGGTCCTAAGCTCCTACGAGCAGTACTTC. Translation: CASSMSRVLSSYEQYF.